The TCR beta chain described here comes from a study of cytomegalovirus exposure and HLA in healthy donors. About the research overall: Among about 179 million T cells, an earlier analysis found about 100 million unique TCR beta sequences. The Caucasian-associated ancestry cluster held around four fifths of a few hundred genotyped donors.

The PCR employed 60 Vbeta primers together with 13 Jbeta primers. Method: immunoSEQ multiplex PCR; TCRdb's copy keeps in-frame clones and lacks some. This table holds 150,000 to 200,000 clones, 87% found once. This clone was picked up one time. The antigen remains unidentified. It was healthy bone marrow donors who served as donors. Study-wide results and limits: Associated with HLA alleles at 0.05 false discovery rate in a later analysis were fewer than 20,000 TCR beta sequences.

V lost 2 bases, J lost 5 bases, and 6 bases stayed unmatched. The CDR3 contains 15 residues. Germline V gene sequence: CDR1 MNHEY, CDR2 SMNVEV (reference sequence). This sequence joins TRBV27 and TRBJ2-3; TRBD2 agrees at 8 bases. This TCR came from a girl younger than two in good health and CMV-seronegative. Material: PBMCs. The CDR3 is CASSLTGLVGDTQYF. The CDR3 DNA is TGTGCCAGCAGTTTAACGGGACTAGTAGGAGATACGCAGTATTTT.